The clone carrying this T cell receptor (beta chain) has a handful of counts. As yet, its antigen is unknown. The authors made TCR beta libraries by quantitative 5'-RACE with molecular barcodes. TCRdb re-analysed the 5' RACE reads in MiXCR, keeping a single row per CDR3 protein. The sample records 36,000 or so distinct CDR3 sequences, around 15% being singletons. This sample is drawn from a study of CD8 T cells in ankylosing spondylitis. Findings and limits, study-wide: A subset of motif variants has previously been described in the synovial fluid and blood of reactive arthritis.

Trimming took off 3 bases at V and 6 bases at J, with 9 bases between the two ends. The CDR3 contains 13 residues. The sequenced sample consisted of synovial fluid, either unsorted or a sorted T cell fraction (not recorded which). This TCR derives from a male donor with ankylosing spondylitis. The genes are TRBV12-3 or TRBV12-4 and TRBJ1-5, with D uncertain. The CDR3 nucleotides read TGTGCCAGCAGTTTCGGGGTGAGTCAGCCCCAGCATTTT. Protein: CASSFGVSQPQHF.